This T cell receptor beta chain was recovered during a study of cytomegalovirus exposure and HLA in healthy donors. Notes on the study in general: Across donors, sequencing depth was assumed by presence/absence analyses to be roughly uniform. Most observed TCR sequences were rare, whereas some public TCRs were detected in many donors.

The CDR3 is made up of 15 amino acids. V lost 4 bases, J lost 2 bases, and 14 bases lay in between. From germline, CDR1 is SGHNT and CDR2 YYREEE (reference sequence). A note on this clone: Its antigen is as yet unknown.

Donors sampled were nominally healthy, though unrecorded immune exposures were likely. Amplification used 60 Vbeta primers and 13 Jbeta primers. The table came from immunoSEQ multiplex PCR; TCRdb's copy has only in-frame clones and leaves some out. The sample has about 190,000 clones, approximately 79% seen once. The chain links TRBV5-4 to TRBJ2-3; TRBD2 might be the D (5 bases). The TCR sequence derives from a woman aged 18-30 years in good health and CMV-seronegative. The sequenced sample consisted of PBMCs. The chain's CDR3 is CASSQSQRTTDTQYF. In DNA, the CDR3 is TGTGCCAGCAGCCAGAGTCAGCGGACCACAGATACGCAGTATTTT. Using reference TRBV5-4 and TRBJ2-3 for the parts outside the CDR3, the full variable domain is ETGVTQSPTHLIKTRGQQVTLRCSSQSGHNTVSWYQQALGQGPQFIFQYYREEENGRGNFPPRFSGLQFPNYSSELNVNALELDDSALYLCASSQSQRTTDTQYFGPGTRLTVL.